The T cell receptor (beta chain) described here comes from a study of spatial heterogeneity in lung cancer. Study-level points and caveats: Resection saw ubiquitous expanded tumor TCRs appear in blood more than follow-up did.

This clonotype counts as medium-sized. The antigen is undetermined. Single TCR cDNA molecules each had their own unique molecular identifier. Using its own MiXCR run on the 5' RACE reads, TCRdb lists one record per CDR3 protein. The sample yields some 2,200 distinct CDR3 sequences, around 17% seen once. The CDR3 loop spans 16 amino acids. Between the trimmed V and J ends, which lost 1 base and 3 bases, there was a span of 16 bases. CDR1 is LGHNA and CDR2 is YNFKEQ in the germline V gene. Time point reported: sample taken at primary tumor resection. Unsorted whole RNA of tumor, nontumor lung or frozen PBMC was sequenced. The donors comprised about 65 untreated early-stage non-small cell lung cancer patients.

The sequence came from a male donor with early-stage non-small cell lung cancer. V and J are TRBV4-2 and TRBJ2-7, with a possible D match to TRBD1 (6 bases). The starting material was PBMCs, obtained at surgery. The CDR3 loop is CASSQGDRGGHYEQYF. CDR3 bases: TGTGCCAGCAGCCAAGGTGACCGTGGGGGACACTACGAGCAGTACTTC.